The 25 T cell receptor beta chains below come from one sample, sequenced in a study of blood T cell repertoires in COVID-19. Repertoires were generated with immunoSEQ multiplex PCR, while TCRdb's copy carries only in-frame clones and drops some. The sample lists around 400,000 clones; approximately 89% were seen once. Sequenced material: peripheral blood. The source of these receptors is a woman aged 60-75 years with COVID-19, enrolled during active disease.

The rearrangement links TRBV15 to TRBJ2-2, with 11 nucleotides matching TRBD2. The CDR3 sequence is 18 residues long. V shed 1 base, J shed 2 bases, and the junction held 6 bases outside the gene matches. Per germline, CDR1 LNHNV and CDR2 YYDKDF (reference sequence). CDR3 in amino acids: CATSRGLTSGGNTGELFF. The DNA for the CDR3 is TGTGCCACCAGCAGAGGCCTAACTAGCGGGGGAAACACCGGGGAGCTGTTTTTT.

The rearrangement links TRBV7-6 to TRBJ1-6; 7 positions agree with TRBD1. Trimming removed 0 bases from V and 11 bases from J; junction bases left unmatched: 13. The CDR3 runs to 17 residues. Germline values: CDR1 SGHVS, CDR2 FNYEAQ. The CDR3 sequence is CASSLAMGVDRDPPLHF. The CDR3 DNA reads as TGTGCCAGCAGCTTAGCAATGGGGGTTGACAGGGATCCACCCCTCCACTTT.

The rearrangement uses TRBV7-9 and TRBJ2-5, with 7 bases lining up with TRBD1. The CDR3 extends over 16 amino acids. V gave up 5 bases and J gave up 6 bases; unmatched junction bases: 15. Germline V gene lookup returns CDR1 SEHNR and CDR2 FQNEAQ (reference sequence). DNA for the CDR3: TGTGCCAGCAGCCCATGGGACCAGGGGGTAAGAAAGACCCAGTACTTC. Residues: CASSPWDQGVRKTQYF.

This sequence joins TRBV6-5 and TRBJ1-6, with 8 positions matching TRBD1. Germline values: CDR1 MNHEY, CDR2 SVGAGI. This CDR3 contains 15 residues. The V and J ends lost 6 bases and 7 bases, in that order; junction bases with no gene match: 8. CDR3 in amino acids: CASSTLDRENSPLHF. Here the CDR3 DNA reads TGTGCCAGCAGCACCCTGGACAGGGAGAATTCACCCCTCCACTTT.

Turning to this clone: The same CDR3 also results from other DNA sequences found in this sample. The chain joins TRBV9 to TRBJ1-2; maybe TRBD1 (5 bases). There are 13 residues in the CDR3. Germline loops: CDR1 SGDLS, CDR2 YYNGEE. V was clipped by 3 bases and J by 2 bases, with 8 bases between them. The CDR3 DNA follows: TGTGCCAGCAGCGGGCAGGGAAACTATGGCTACACCTTC. Its translation is CASSGQGNYGYTF. Complete variable domain (other parts from reference TRBV9 and TRBJ1-2): DSGVTQTPKHLITATGQRVTLRCSPRSGDLSVYWYQQSLDQGLQFLIQYYNGEERAKGNILERFSAQQFPDLHSELNLSSLELGDSALYFCASSGQGNYGYTFGSGTRLTVV.

The J gene is TRBJ1-1, the V gene TRBV18; D perhaps matches TRBD1 (5 bases). Germline-derived CDR1 and CDR2 are KGHSH and LQKENI. V was clipped by 1 base and J by 2 bases, with 11 bases between them. CDR3 size: 15 residues. CDR3 loop: CASSPQLQANTEAFF. In DNA, the CDR3 is TGTGCCAGCTCACCACAGCTACAGGCCAACACTGAAGCTTTCTTT. Drawing the rest from reference TRBV18 and TRBJ1-1, the complete variable domain is NAGVMQNPRHLVRRRGQEARLRCSPMKGHSHVYWYRQLPEEGLKFMVYLQKENIIDESGMPKERFSAEFPKEGPSILRIQQVVRGDSAAYFCASSPQLQANTEAFFGQGTRLTVV.

The V gene is TRBV3-1 (or the pseudogene TRBV3-2), the J gene TRBJ2-3; D unresolved. The germline V gene has CDR1 LGHDT and CDR2 YNNKEL (reference sequence). The CDR3 has 13 amino acids. The ends were cut back, 1 base at V and 11 bases at J, with 13 bases in the middle. CDR3: CASSQVSLYRQYF. CDR3 nucleotides: TGTGCCAGCAGCCAAGTGTCCCTCTATCGGCAGTATTTT.

The chain uses TRBV7-9 and TRBJ1-6; tentative D call: TRBD1 (6 bases). Germline V gene sequence: CDR1 SEHNR, CDR2 FQNEAQ (reference sequence). Trimming cost V 8 bases and J 5 bases, with 13 bases left between them. This CDR3 is 14 amino acids long. In DNA, the CDR3 is TGTGCCAGCGGGGGGGGCACCAATAATTCACCCCTCCACTTT. Its protein is CASGGGTNNSPLHF.

This clone occurred a few times. The chain combines TRBV5-5 with TRBJ1-5; 7 positions match TRBD1. The CDR3 sequence is 15 residues long. The ends lost 2 bases at V and 2 bases at J; junction bases unmatched: 4. Germline CDR1 and CDR2: SGHKS and YYEKEE (reference sequence). CDR3 DNA: TGTGCCAGCAGCTTAAACAGGGGCGGCAATCAGCCCCAGCATTTT. The encoded protein is CASSLNRGGNQPQHF.

The chain recombines TRBV18 with TRBJ1-1, with D perhaps matching TRBD1 (5 bases). The CDR3 spans 15 residues. V lost 1 base to trimming and J lost 4 bases, with 13 bases between them. Germline CDR1 reads KGHSH; CDR2 reads LQKENI. The DNA of the CDR3 is TGTGCCAGCTCACCACTAGAACTCAGGGCCACTGAAGCTTTCTTT. As protein: CASSPLELRATEAFF.

The chain is built from TRBV28 and TRBJ2-7, with 11 positions matching TRBD2. The CDR3 loop spans 15 amino acids. Trimming took 5 bases from V and 2 from J; bases not matched to a gene: 5. Germline lookup yields CDR1 MDHEN and CDR2 SYDVKM. The CDR3 DNA follows: TGTGCCAGCAGTCTTGGGACTAGCGGACCCTACGAGCAGTACTTC. Translation gives CASSLGTSGPYEQYF.

The CDR3 DNA follows: TGTGCCAGCTCACCAAATACTCGGGGAAACTATGGCTACACCTTC. Its protein product is CASSPNTRGNYGYTF. V and J are TRBV18 and TRBJ1-2; no definite D call. This CDR3 is 15 amino acids long. Germline V CDR1 and CDR2: KGHSH, LQKENI. Trimming removed 2 bases at V and 2 bases at J, with 12 bases between.

V is TRBV29-1 and J is TRBJ1-4; D gene unclear. This CDR3 has 11 amino acids. The V end was cut by 3 bases, the J end by 4 bases, with 3 bases between. Germline CDR1 reads SQVTM; CDR2 reads ANQGSEA. The CDR3 DNA is TGCAGCGTTGACAGTAATGAAAAACTGTTTTTT. It translates to CSVDSNEKLFF.

The chain recombines TRBV10-2 with TRBJ1-5; D perhaps matches TRBD1 (6 bases). CDR1 is WSHSY and CDR2 is SAAADI in the germline V gene. V lost 6 bases and J 4 bases, leaving 13 bases between the germline ends. CDR3 length: 14 residues. CDR3 nucleotides: TGCGCCAGCAGCTACGACAGGAGAAATCAGCCCCAGCATTTT. Protein: CASSYDRRNQPQHF.

V is TRBV3-1 (or the pseudogene TRBV3-2) and J is TRBJ1-3; D is perhaps TRBD1 (5 bases). The CDR3 runs to 14 residues. V was shortened by 3 bases and J by 4 bases, with 10 bases between the two germline ends. CDR1 is LGHDT and CDR2 is YNNKEL in the germline V gene (reference sequence). The CDR3 is CASSHRVRGNTIYF. The CDR3 bases are TGTGCCAGCAGCCACAGGGTACGGGGAAACACCATATATTTT.

The chain carries TRBV2 and TRBJ2-5; TRBD2 aligns across 11 bases. The V gene's germline CDR1 is SNHLY and CDR2 FYNNEI. The CDR3 loop spans 15 amino acids. V lost 4 bases and J lost 5; bases outside the gene matches: 6. This CDR3 reads CASSGASGGRETQYF. The CDR3 DNA reads as TGTGCCAGCAGTGGAGCTAGCGGGGGGCGGGAGACCCAGTACTTC.

CDR3 sequence (DNA): TGTGCCAGCAGCTTAGATCCAGGGTCTACCAACTATGGCTACACCTTC. Amino acid sequence: CASSLDPGSTNYGYTF. The rearrangement uses TRBV7-6 and TRBJ1-2, with D perhaps TRBD1 (5 bases). Trimming removed 1 base from V and 2 bases from J, with 14 bases in between. Germline CDR1 reads SGHVS; CDR2 reads FNYEAQ. CDR3 length: 16 amino acids.

The rearrangement links TRBV11-2 to TRBJ1-1, with a weak D call TRBD1 (5 bases). CDR1 is SGHAT and CDR2 is FQNNGV in the germline V gene. The CDR3 length is 15 residues. Between the trimmed V and J ends, which lost 4 bases and 8 bases, there was a span of 20 bases. The CDR3 is CASSSAFGGVEEAFF. The CDR3 nucleotides read TGTGCCAGCAGCTCAGCCTTCGGGGGGGTGGAAGAAGCTTTCTTT. The full variable domain, in which reference TRBV11-2 and TRBJ1-1 provide the parts outside the CDR3, is EAGVAQSPRYKIIEKRQSVAFWCNPISGHATLYWYQQILGQGPKLLIQFQNNGVVDDSQLPKDRFSAERLKGVDSTLKIQPAKLEDSAVYLCASSSAFGGVEEAFFGQGTRLTVV.

This clone was found a few times. J is TRBJ2-5 and V is TRBV28, with 8 bases fitting TRBD2. The CDR3 consists of 14 residues. The V gene's germline CDR1 is MDHEN and CDR2 SYDVKM. Losses at the gene ends were 3 bases for V and 9 bases for J; bases not matched to a gene: 9. The CDR3 sequence is CASSFSPAGDPQYF. CDR3 nucleotide sequence: TGTGCCAGCAGTTTCTCCCCAGCGGGGGACCCCCAGTACTTC. Variable domain in full (rest from reference TRBV28 and TRBJ2-5): DVKVTQSSRYLVKRTGEKVFLECVQDMDHENMFWYRQDPGLGLRLIYFSYDVKMKEKGDIPEGYSVSREKKERFSLILESASTNQTSMYLCASSFSPAGDPQYFGPGTRLLVL.

The chain uses TRBV28 and TRBJ1-1; D is unclear. Trimming left V 6 bases short and J 6 bases short, with 14 bases between. The V gene's germline CDR1 is MDHEN and CDR2 SYDVKM. This CDR3 spans 13 amino acids. The CDR3 DNA sequence: TGTGCCAGCAGGGGCCTGGGAGGCGCTGAAGCTTTCTTT. This sequence encodes CASRGLGGAEAFF.

V usage is TRBV14 and J usage is TRBJ1-2; 12 positions match TRBD1. Trimming cost V 6 bases and J 4 bases; bases outside gene matches: 9. The CDR3 totals 16 residues. CDR1 is SGHDN, CDR2 FVKESK, per germline. The CDR3 is CASSPSGTGGIYGYTF. The CDR3 DNA is TGTGCCAGCAGTCCCTCCGGGACAGGGGGCATCTATGGCTACACCTTC.

This clone was counted a single time. This chain connects TRBV6-5 to TRBJ1-2, with 12 bases aligning to TRBD1. The CDR3 is 16 amino acids. Trimming at V came to 4 bases and at J to 5 bases, leaving 8 bases not matched to a gene. Germline values: CDR1 MNHEY, CDR2 SVGAGI. The CDR3: CASSSGGQGAGYGYTF. CDR3 nucleotide sequence: TGTGCCAGCAGTTCAGGGGGACAGGGGGCTGGGTATGGCTACACCTTC.

The chain carries TRBV18 and TRBJ2-1; 16 nucleotides agree with TRBD2. The CDR3 totals 18 residues. The V gene's germline CDR1 is KGHSH and CDR2 LQKENI. Germline trimming cut 0 bases from V and 5 bases from J; bases unmatched to any gene: 4. The CDR3 here is CASSPPGLAGGRHNEQFF. CDR3 coding DNA: TGTGCCAGCTCACCACCGGGACTAGCGGGGGGGAGGCACAATGAGCAGTTCTTC.

Regarding this clone: The sample has other DNA sequences that encode this CDR3 too. V is TRBV19 and J is TRBJ1-5; D possibly corresponds to TRBD1 (5 bases). CDR1 and CDR2 from the germline V gene are LNHDA and SQIVND (reference sequence). This CDR3 has 13 amino acids. V lost 2 bases, J lost 7 bases, and 9 bases lay in between. CDR3 protein: CASSIQGSQPQHF. The CDR3 DNA sequence: TGTGCCAGTAGTATACAGGGCTCCCAGCCCCAGCATTTT. The full variable domain, completed using reference TRBV19 and TRBJ1-5, is DGGITQSPKYLFRKEGQNVTLSCEQNLNHDAMYWYRQDPGQGLRLIYYSQIVNDFQKGDIAEGYSVSREKKESFPLTVTSAQKNPTAFYLCASSIQGSQPQHFGDGTRLSIL.

CDR3 DNA: TGCGCCAGCAGCTTGGGTGGTACCAGTGGTCCGGGTAAGACCCAGTACTTC. It codes for CASSLGGTSGPGKTQYF. The chain joins TRBV5-1 to TRBJ2-5; D remains ambiguous. The germline CDR1 and CDR2 sequences are SGHRS and YFSETQ. Trimming shortened V by 0 bases and J by 6 bases, and 21 bases separated the two germline ends. The CDR3 is made up of 17 amino acids.